The clone carrying this T cell receptor beta chain occurred a few times. What it binds is not known. The source of the sample is a study of CD8 T cells in ankylosing spondylitis. The study's findings and limits: From matched ankylosing spondylitis synovial fluid, disease-linked clones were reportedly recovered at significantly enriched levels. Roughly eight highly homologous variants formed a TCR beta motif that appeared characteristic of ankylosing spondylitis blood.

As the method for making TCR beta libraries, quantitative 5'-RACE with molecular barcodes was used. MiXCR, applied by TCRdb to the 5' RACE reads, yields one record per CDR3 protein. The top ten clones hold over 25% of a sample with some 85,000 distinct CDR3 sequences, roughly 9% of them seen once. The clonotype was recovered from a male donor with ankylosing spondylitis. Sequencing used blood, either unsorted or a sorted T cell fraction (not recorded which).

Here the CDR3 DNA reads TGTGCCAGCTTCGTGGACCCGAACACCGGGGAGCTGTTTTTT. This translates into CASFVDPNTGELFF. The chain recombines TRBV9 with TRBJ2-2; unclear D gene. Per the germline V gene, CDR1 is SGDLS and CDR2 is YYNGEE. CDR3 length equals 14 residues. V was shortened by 7 bases and J by 0 bases, with 10 bases between the two germline ends.